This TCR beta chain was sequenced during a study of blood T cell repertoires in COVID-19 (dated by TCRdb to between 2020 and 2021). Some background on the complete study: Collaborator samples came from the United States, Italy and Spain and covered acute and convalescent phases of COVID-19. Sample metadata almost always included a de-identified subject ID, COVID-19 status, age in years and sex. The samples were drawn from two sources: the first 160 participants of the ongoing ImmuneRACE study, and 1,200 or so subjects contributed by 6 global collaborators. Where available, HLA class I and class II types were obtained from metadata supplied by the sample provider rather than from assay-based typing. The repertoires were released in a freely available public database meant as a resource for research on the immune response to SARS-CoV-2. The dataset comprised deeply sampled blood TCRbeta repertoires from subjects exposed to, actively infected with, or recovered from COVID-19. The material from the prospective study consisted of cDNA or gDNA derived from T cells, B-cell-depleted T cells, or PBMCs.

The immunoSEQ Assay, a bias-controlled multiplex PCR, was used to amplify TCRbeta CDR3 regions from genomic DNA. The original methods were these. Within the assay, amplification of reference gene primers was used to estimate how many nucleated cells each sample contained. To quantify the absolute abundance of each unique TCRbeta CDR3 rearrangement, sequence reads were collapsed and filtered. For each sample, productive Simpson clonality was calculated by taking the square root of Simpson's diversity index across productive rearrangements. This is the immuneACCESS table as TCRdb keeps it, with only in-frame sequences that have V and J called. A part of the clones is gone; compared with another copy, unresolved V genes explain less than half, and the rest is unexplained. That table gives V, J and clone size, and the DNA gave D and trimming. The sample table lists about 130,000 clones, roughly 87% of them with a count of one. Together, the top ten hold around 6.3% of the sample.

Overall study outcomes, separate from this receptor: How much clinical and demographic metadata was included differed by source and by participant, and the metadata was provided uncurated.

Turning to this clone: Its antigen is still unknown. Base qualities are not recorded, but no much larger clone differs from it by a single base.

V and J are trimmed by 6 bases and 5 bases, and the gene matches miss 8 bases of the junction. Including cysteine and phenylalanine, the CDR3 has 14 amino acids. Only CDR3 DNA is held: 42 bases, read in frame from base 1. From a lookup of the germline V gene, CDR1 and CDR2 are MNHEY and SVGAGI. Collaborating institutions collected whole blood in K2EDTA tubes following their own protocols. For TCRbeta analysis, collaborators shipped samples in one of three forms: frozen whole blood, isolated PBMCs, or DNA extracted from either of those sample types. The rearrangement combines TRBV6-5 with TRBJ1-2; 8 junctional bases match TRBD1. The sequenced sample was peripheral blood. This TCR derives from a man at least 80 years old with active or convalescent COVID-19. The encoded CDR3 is CASSRQGAVYGYTF. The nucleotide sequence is TGTGCCAGCAGCCGCCAGGGGGCCGTATATGGCTACACCTTC.